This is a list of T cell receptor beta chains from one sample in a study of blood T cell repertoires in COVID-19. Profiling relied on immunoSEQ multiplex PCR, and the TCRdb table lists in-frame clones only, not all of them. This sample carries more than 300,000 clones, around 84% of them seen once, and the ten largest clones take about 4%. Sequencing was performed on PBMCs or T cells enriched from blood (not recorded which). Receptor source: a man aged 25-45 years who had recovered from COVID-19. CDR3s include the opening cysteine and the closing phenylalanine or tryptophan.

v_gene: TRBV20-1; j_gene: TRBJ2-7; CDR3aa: CSASAPGTGRYEQYF
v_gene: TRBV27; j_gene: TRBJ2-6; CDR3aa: CASSSQGTGANVLTF
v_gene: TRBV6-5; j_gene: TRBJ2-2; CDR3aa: CASTRQGEGSGELFF
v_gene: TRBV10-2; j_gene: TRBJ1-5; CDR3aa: CASRRSRGANQPQHF
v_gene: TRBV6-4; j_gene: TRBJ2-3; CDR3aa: CASSETGSTDTQYF
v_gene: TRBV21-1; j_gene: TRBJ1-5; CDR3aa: CASRTGTTPSYSNQPQHF
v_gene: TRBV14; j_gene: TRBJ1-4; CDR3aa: CASSQLDLGGEKLFF
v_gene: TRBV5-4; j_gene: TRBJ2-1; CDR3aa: CASSPQLQLTYNEQFF
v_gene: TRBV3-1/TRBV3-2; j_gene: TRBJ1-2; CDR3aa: CASSQLPGRWAYGYTF
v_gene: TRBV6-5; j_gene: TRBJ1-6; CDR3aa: CASSYSAPTAQVHF
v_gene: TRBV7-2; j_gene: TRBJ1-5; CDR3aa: CASSLMPRGQVQPQHF
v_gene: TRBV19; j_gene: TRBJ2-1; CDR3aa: CASSPTSGGVNEQFF
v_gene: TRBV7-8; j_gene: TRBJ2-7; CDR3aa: CASSLVQGSSYEQYF
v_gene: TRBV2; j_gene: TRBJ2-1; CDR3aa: CASSEVLAGYNEQFF
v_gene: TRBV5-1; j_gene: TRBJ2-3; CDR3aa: CASSRGGKPPQYF
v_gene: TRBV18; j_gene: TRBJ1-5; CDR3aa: CASSPSVGGANQPQHF
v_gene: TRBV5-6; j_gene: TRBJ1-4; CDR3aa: CASSLAGSKLFF
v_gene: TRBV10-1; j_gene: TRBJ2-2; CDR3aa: CASRGTSGRDTGELFF
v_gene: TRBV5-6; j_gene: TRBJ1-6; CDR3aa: CASTFLPKRGFGNSPLHF
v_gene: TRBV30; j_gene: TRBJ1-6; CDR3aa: CAWSITGGGSSYNSPLHF
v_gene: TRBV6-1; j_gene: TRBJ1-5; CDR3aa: CASSEGDRGGQPQHF
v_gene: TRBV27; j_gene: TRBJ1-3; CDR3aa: CASSFRGPSLSSGNTIYF
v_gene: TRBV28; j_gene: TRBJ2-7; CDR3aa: CASSFGLAENYEQYF
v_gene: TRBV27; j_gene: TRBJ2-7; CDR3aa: CASSSHGAYEQYF
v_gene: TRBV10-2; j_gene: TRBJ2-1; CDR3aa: CASSARGDYNEQFF
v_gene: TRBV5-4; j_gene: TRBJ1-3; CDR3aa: CASSLGGNTIYF
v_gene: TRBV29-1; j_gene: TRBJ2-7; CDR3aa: CSVADRVYEQYF
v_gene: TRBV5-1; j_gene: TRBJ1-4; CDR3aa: CASSLGQGREKLFF
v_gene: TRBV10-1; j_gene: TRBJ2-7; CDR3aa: CASAVAGAGEQYF
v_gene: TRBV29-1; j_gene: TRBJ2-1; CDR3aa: CSARLAGESNEQFF
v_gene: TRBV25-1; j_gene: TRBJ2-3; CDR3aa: CASSEWSGALTDTQYF
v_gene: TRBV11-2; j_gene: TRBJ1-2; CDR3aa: CASSPDRGRGYTF
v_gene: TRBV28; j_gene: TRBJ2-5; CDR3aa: CASSLQVQETQYF
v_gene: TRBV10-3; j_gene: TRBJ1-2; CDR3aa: CAISESLDAERGQGYTF
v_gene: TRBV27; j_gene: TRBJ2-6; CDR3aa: CASSQGISGANVLTF
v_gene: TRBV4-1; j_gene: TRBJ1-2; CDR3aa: CASSQVPGTNYGYTF
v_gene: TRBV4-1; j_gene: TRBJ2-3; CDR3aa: CASRVGARMSTDTQYF
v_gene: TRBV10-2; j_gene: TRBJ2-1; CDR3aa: CASGLAGGNEQFF
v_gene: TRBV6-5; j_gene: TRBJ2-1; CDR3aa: CASSYSGASSYNEQFF
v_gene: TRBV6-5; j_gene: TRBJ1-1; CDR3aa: CASSYRVQYTEAFF
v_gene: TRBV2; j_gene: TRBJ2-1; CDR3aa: CASSSPPTSLPFF
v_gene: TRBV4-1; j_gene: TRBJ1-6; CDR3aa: CASSQREIINSPLHF